This T cell receptor (beta chain) emerged from a study of radiation and T cells in renal cell carcinoma. Turning to the study itself: Nephrectomy followed 15 Gy stereotactic body radiation by 4 weeks.

The CDR3 length is 14 residues. Germline CDR1 and CDR2: SGHRS and YFSETQ. Trimming pared 1 base from V and 3 bases from J, leaving 10 bases between. Produced via immunoSEQ multiplex PCR; TCRdb's table is partial and in-frame only. Of about 95,000 clones listed, 70% to 90% were seen once; the top ten hold under 9.5%. Overall study results and limits: Top tumor clonotypes rose in blood 2 weeks post-radiation, then contracted.

With regard to this clone: The target antigen is unknown.

Time point described: baseline pretreatment blood. Specified treatment: 15 Gy SBRT to primary tumor, nephrectomy 4 weeks later. After SBRT, blood was collected at 2 and 4 weeks, plus baseline. The receptor's source is a man between 50 and 59 years old with renal cell carcinoma. Sequences were derived from blood, sampled from a patient whose treatment included radiotherapy and nephrectomy. The genes are TRBV5-1 and TRBJ2-5; D is ambiguous. CDR3 residues: CASSLRQSEETQYF. The CDR3 region has the DNA TGCGCCAGCAGCTTGAGGCAGTCTGAAGAGACCCAGTACTTC.